Below, 9 T cell receptor beta chains from the same sample are listed, as sequenced in a study of blood T cell repertoires in COVID-19. Profiled with immunoSEQ multiplex PCR; TCRdb holds only in-frame clones, not every one. The table has 200,000 to 300,000 clones, just under 85% seen once; the top ten hold roughly 10%. Sequenced sample: peripheral blood. All receptors come from a woman aged 80 or over with acute or convalescent COVID-19.

This CDR3 reads CASSLGSGAKNIQYF. CDR3 bases: TGCGCCAGCAGCTTGGGTAGCGGGGCCAAAAACATTCAGTACTTC. The chain employs TRBV5-1 and TRBJ2-4, with 7 bases aligning to TRBD2. The CDR3 extends over 15 amino acids. CDR1 is SGHRS, CDR2 YFSETQ, per germline. With 0 bases clipped from V and 1 base from J, the junction kept 1 base outside the gene matches.

This chain joins TRBV5-6 and TRBJ1-5, with 12 bases aligning to TRBD1. Germline CDR1 reads SGHDT; CDR2 reads YYEEEE. The CDR3 sequence is 15 residues long. V gave up 5 bases and J gave up 6 bases; unmatched junction bases: 6. CDR3 bases: TGTGCCAGCAGTCGGGACAGGGGGCAGGTTCAGCCCCAGCATTTT. Translation: CASSRDRGQVQPQHF.

The chain recombines TRBV13 with TRBJ2-2; D is perhaps TRBD1 (6 bases). This CDR3 region has 19 residues. In germline, CDR1 is PRHDT, CDR2 FYEKMQ (reference sequence). The V and J ends lost 1 base and 5 bases respectively, with 23 bases between them. CDR3 protein: CASSLVSTGTLSGTGELFF. Written as DNA, the CDR3 is TGTGCCAGCAGCTTAGTATCCACCGGGACACTGTCGGGGACCGGGGAGCTGTTTTTT.

CDR3 sequence: CASSVGQGRSYEQYF. The CDR3 DNA is TGCGCCAGCAGCGTCGGACAGGGCCGCTCCTACGAGCAGTACTTC. The V call is TRBV5-1, the J call TRBJ2-7; 8 positions agree with TRBD1. CDR1 and CDR2 from the germline V gene are SGHRS and YFSETQ. The CDR3 has 15 amino acids. V was clipped by 4 bases and J by 0 bases; unmatched bases: 6.

The V call is TRBV7-3, the J call TRBJ1-6, with 8 bases lining up with TRBD1. V lost 5 bases to trimming and J lost 9 bases; unmatched junction nucleotides: 6. Germline CDR1 and CDR2: SGHTA and FQGTGA. There are 14 residues in the CDR3. This chain's CDR3 is CASSLGTGGSPLHF. The CDR3 DNA reads as TGTGCCAGCAGCCTGGGGACAGGAGGTTCACCCCTCCACTTT.

This clone was seen only once. The gene calls are TRBV9 and TRBJ2-1, with a weak D call TRBD1 (6 bases). This CDR3 is built from 17 residues. V was trimmed by 3 bases and J by 0 bases, leaving 16 bases between them. Germline V lookup: CDR1 SGDLS, CDR2 YYNGEE. The CDR3 bases are TGTGCCAGCAGCGAGTGGGGGCAGCAGAGCTCCTACAATGAGCAGTTCTTC. This translates into CASSEWGQQSSYNEQFF.

This clone came up once. The chain combines TRBV29-1 with TRBJ2-5, with 11 bases identical to TRBD1. Germline trimming cut 4 bases from V and 5 bases from J; bases unmatched to any gene: 3. This CDR3 is 13 amino acids long. CDR1 is SQVTM and CDR2 is ANQGSEA in the germline V gene. CDR3 sequence reads: CSVGTGGMETQYF. The CDR3 DNA reads as TGCAGCGTTGGGACAGGGGGCATGGAGACCCAGTACTTC.

This clone was seen a single time. The rearrangement links TRBV5-1 to TRBJ1-1; 7 bases fit TRBD1. The ends lost 5 bases at V and 4 bases at J; junction bases unmatched: 8. The V gene's germline CDR1 is SGHRS and CDR2 YFSETQ. The CDR3 is 14 residues long. The CDR3: CASSRDSQGTEAFF. The CDR3 DNA reads TGCGCCAGCAGTCGGGACAGCCAGGGCACTGAAGCTTTCTTT.

As concerns this clone: This CDR3 is also generated by other DNA sequences in the sample. This sequence joins TRBV27 and TRBJ2-7; 8 bases align to TRBD1. V was clipped by 5 bases and J by 2 bases; unmatched bases: 5. The germline V gene has CDR1 MNHEY and CDR2 SMNVEV (reference sequence). This CDR3 comprises 14 residues. The CDR3 loop reads CASSPLQGAYEQYF. The CDR3 nucleotides are TGTGCCAGCAGTCCCCTACAGGGGGCCTACGAGCAGTACTTC.